This TCR beta chain appears in the sequencing data of a study of T cell responses to AZD1222 COVID-19 vaccine. Whole-study results and caveats: The repertoires were collected only after the peak T cell response. Variant regions that are unmutated are reportedly the target of nearly half of spike-specific TCRs. Clonal diversity may have been underestimated, and the donors were mostly white British, with more females than males.

Profiling relied on immunoSEQ multiplex PCR, and the TCRdb table lists in-frame clones only, not all of them. The sample shows about 140,000 clones, 90% to 95% of them seen only once. V was shortened by 6 bases and J by 11 bases, with 19 bases between the two germline ends. Germline lookup yields CDR1 MDHEN and CDR2 SYDVKM. The CDR3 contains 13 residues. A word on this clone: Its antigen is unknown.

J is TRBJ1-1 and V is TRBV28, with a weak D call TRBD1 (5 bases). Material: peripheral blood, obtained on day 0 of AZD1222 vaccination. This sequence originates from an adult in good health. DNA of the CDR3: TGTGCCAGCAGCCCCCCCGGCAGGGCCGGGGCTTTCTTT. Translation gives CASSPPGRAGAFF. Together with reference TRBV28 and TRBJ1-1, the CDR3 gives the full variable domain: DVKVTQSSRYLVKRTGEKVFLECVQDMDHENMFWYRQDPGLGLRLIYFSYDVKMKEKGDIPEGYSVSREKKERFSLILESASTNQTSMYLCASSPPGRAGAFFGQGTRLTVV.